A selection of T cell receptor beta chains follows, all from one sample in a study of blood T cells in healthy people across ages. MiXCR, run by TCRdb on the 5' RACE reads, gives a single entry per CDR3 protein. The sample lists over 600,000 distinct CDR3 sequences; roughly three fifths were seen once. The sequenced sample was blood. These receptors were taken from a man aged 35-49 years in good health. Each CDR3 is given with its conserved first and last residue. The D gene is left open where the match is weak. Some rows mark clone size as missing; the rest say once, few, many or name a class of expanded clone.

v_call	j_call	clone_size	d_call	cdr3_nt	cdr3_aa
TRBV7-2	TRBJ2-4	NA	TRBD2	TGTGCCAGCAGCTTAAAAAGCGGGAGGCTATTAGCCAAAAACATTCAGTACTTC	CASSLKSGRLLAKNIQYF
TRBV7-3	TRBJ2-1	few	NA	TGTGCCAGCAGCTGGGGGCTGGGGGGAGACTTGAATGAGCAGTTCTTC	CASSWGLGGDLNEQFF
TRBV11-3	TRBJ2-1	NA	TRBD1	TGTGCCAGCAGCTTAGAACAGGGGCCTTACAATGAGCAGTTCTTC	CASSLEQGPYNEQFF
TRBV25-1	TRBJ2-5	NA	TRBD2	TGTGCCAGCAGTGAATTTAGGGAGGGTCAAGAGACCCAGTACTTC	CASSEFREGQETQYF
TRBV6-6	TRBJ2-3	many	NA	TGTGCCAGCAGTTATGGATACACAGATACGCAGTATTTT	CASSYGYTDTQYF
TRBV27	TRBJ2-1	NA	NA	TGTGCCAGCAGTTTATCTGCGGGCCGGAGGGATGAGCAGTTCTTC	CASSLSAGRRDEQFF
TRBV24-1	TRBJ1-1	NA	NA	TGTGCCACCAAAGACCAGGAGAGCACTGAAGCTTTCTTT	CATKDQESTEAFF
TRBV20-1	TRBJ1-4	NA	TRBD1	TGCAGTGCCCGACCCCCGGACAGGGGTGAAAAACTGTTTTTT	CSARPPDRGEKLFF
TRBV27	TRBJ2-7	NA	TRBD2	TGTGCCAGCAGCGACCGAATCGGGGGGTACGAGCAGTACTTC	CASSDRIGGYEQYF
TRBV20-1	TRBJ1-5	NA	NA	TGCAGTGCTAGAGAGCTGGAGCATCAGCCCCAGCATTTT	CSARELEHQPQHF
TRBV6-2/TRBV6-3	TRBJ2-7	NA	TRBD1	TGTGCCAGCACTAACCGGGACAGGGGCCACGAGCAGTACTTC	CASTNRDRGHEQYF
TRBV10-3	TRBJ2-1	NA	TRBD2	TGTGCCATCAGTGAGTCGTCTGGGACTAGAGACAATGAGCAGTTCTTC	CAISESSGTRDNEQFF
TRBV20-1	TRBJ2-5	NA	TRBD1	TGCAGTGCCCTCAACAGGGGCGGAGAGACCCAGTACTTC	CSALNRGGETQYF
TRBV7-9	TRBJ1-2	NA	TRBD1	TGTGCCAGCAGCCCGCGACAGGGACATGGCTACACCTTC	CASSPRQGHGYTF
TRBV19	TRBJ2-5	NA	NA	TGTGCCAGTAGTATGGAGGGGCGAAATGAGCAGTACTTC	CASSMEGRNEQYF
TRBV20-1	TRBJ2-1	few	TRBD1	TGCAGTGCTCAGCCCCCGACAGGGTTAGAGACCCAGTTCTTC	CSAQPPTGLETQFF
TRBV5-1	TRBJ2-5	NA	NA	TGCGCCAACAGCTTGAGGCGCGAGGAGACCCAGTACTTC	CANSLRREETQYF
TRBV20-1	TRBJ2-5	few	TRBD2	TGCAGTGCTAGAGATGGGGTAGCGGGTACCCAAGAGACCCAGTACTTC	CSARDGVAGTQETQYF
TRBV14	TRBJ2-7	few	NA	TGTGCCAGCAGCTTATCGGACGGGTCGTACGAGCAGTACTTC	CASSLSDGSYEQYF
TRBV27	TRBJ2-5	NA	NA	TGTGCCAGCAGTTTAATGTGGGGGCGGCAGACCCAGTACTTC	CASSLMWGRQTQYF
TRBV4-1	TRBJ2-7	NA	TRBD2	TGCGCCAGCAGCCAAGCCACGGGGCGAGGGATTCTTAGCGGGAAGGCCTACGAGCAGTACTTC	CASSQATGRGILSGKAYEQYF
TRBV12-3/TRBV12-4	TRBJ2-1	NA	NA	TGTGCCAGCAGTTTGAAGGGGACTAATGAGCAGTTCTTC	CASSLKGTNEQFF
TRBV4-2	TRBJ2-5	NA	TRBD2	TGTGCCAGCAGCCAAAATAGCGGGGGCAGGGAGACCCAGTACTTC	CASSQNSGGRETQYF
TRBV7-9	TRBJ2-3	NA	NA	TGTGCCAGCAGCCCCGCTAACCCTAAAATGGGGTCCAACACAGATACGCAGTATTTT	CASSPANPKMGSNTDTQYF
TRBV9	TRBJ1-1	NA	NA	TGTGCCAACAGCGTTTCCCTAAGACAGTGGCGCCCTGAAGCTTTCTTT	CANSVSLRQWRPEAFF
TRBV3-1	TRBJ2-7	once	NA	TGTGCCAGCAGGGCCTCGGGGGGCAACGAGCAGTACTTC	CASRASGGNEQYF
TRBV7-3	TRBJ2-5	NA	NA	TGTGCCAGCTGTATTGGACAGACCGAGGAGACCCAGTACTTC	CASCIGQTEETQYF
TRBV27	TRBJ2-5	once	TRBD2	TGTGCCAGCAGTTCTAACGCGGGGGTTGAGACCCAGTACTTC	CASSSNAGVETQYF
TRBV10-3	TRBJ2-3	NA	TRBD2	TGTGCCATCAGTGGCGGGGCGGGAGCTACAGATGCGCAGTATTTT	CAISGGAGATDAQYF
TRBV4-3	TRBJ2-7	NA	NA	TGCGCCAGCAGCCAAAGACTAGGGCCCTACGAGCAGTACTTC	CASSQRLGPYEQYF
TRBV4-3	TRBJ2-5	NA	TRBD2	TGCGCCAGCAGCCCCCAACTAGCGGGAGCCCAAGAGACCCAGTACTTC	CASSPQLAGAQETQYF
TRBV3-1	TRBJ2-5	once	NA	TGTGCCAGCAGCCAACATAGGGAGGAGACCCAGTACTTC	CASSQHREETQYF
TRBV7-3	TRBJ2-1	NA	TRBD2	TGTGCCAGCAGCTCCCCATCCGAGATAGCGGGGACCAAGAAGAATGAGCAGTTCTTC	CASSSPSEIAGTKKNEQFF
TRBV10-3	TRBJ2-7	few	TRBD1	TGTGCCATCAGTGGTTCATCCGGGACAGAGTTCCACGAGCAGTACTTC	CAISGSSGTEFHEQYF
TRBV4-2	TRBJ2-3	NA	NA	TGTGCCAGCAGCCAAGTCACCGGGATAACGCAGTATTTT	CASSQVTGITQYF